This is a list of T cell receptor beta chains from one sample in a study of blood T cell repertoires in COVID-19. The data were produced by immunoSEQ multiplex PCR, yet TCRdb's version contains in-frame clones alone and is incomplete. The sample has fewer than 400,000 clones, over 70% seen once. Sequencing used peripheral blood. The receptors were sampled from a man in his thirties or forties with active or convalescent COVID-19. CDR3s include the opening cysteine and the closing phenylalanine or tryptophan. D genes are given only for firm matches. Expanded clones get a size class; other rows say once, few or many, or leave the size out.

V: TRBV9; size: NA; D: TRBD2; J: TRBJ2-3; CDR3: CASSPRGTGTDTQYF; DNA: TGTGCCAGCAGCCCGCGGGGGACGGGCACAGATACGCAGTATTTT
V: TRBV5-1; size: NA; D: NA; J: TRBJ2-1; CDR3: CASSLAGGQSEQFF; DNA: TGCGCCAGCAGCTTGGCCGGGGGGCAGAGTGAGCAGTTCTTC
V: TRBV5-1; size: NA; D: NA; J: TRBJ1-1; CDR3: CASSLGAGNTEAFF; DNA: TGCGCCAGCAGCTTGGGCGCGGGGAACACTGAAGCTTTCTTT
V: TRBV27; size: NA; D: TRBD2; J: TRBJ2-3; CDR3: CASSLSLTSGGSPVTDTQYF; DNA: TGTGCCAGCAGTTTATCCTTGACTAGCGGGGGGTCCCCGGTCACAGATACGCAGTATTTT
V: TRBV14; size: NA; D: NA; J: TRBJ1-2; CDR3: CASSQEQGLVYGYTF; DNA: TGTGCCAGCAGCCAAGAGCAGGGACTGGTGTATGGCTACACCTTC
V: TRBV19; size: NA; D: TRBD2; J: TRBJ2-3; CDR3: CASTPGRVSTDTQYF; DNA: TGTGCCAGTACCCCAGGGAGGGTGTCCACAGATACGCAGTATTTT
V: TRBV4-1; size: NA; D: TRBD2; J: TRBJ2-5; CDR3: CASRGLRGTQYF; DNA: TGCGCCAGCAGGGGACTACGGGGGACCCAGTACTTC
V: TRBV4-3; size: few; D: TRBD2; J: TRBJ2-3; CDR3: CASSRTSQADTQYF; DNA: TGCGCCAGCAGCCGGACTAGCCAGGCAGATACGCAGTATTTT
V: TRBV30; size: once; D: NA; J: TRBJ2-3; CDR3: CAWSPTTSTDTQYF; DNA: TGTGCCTGGAGCCCAACCACAAGCACAGATACGCAGTATTTT
V: TRBV27; size: NA; D: TRBD1; J: TRBJ2-1; CDR3: CASSLPRVGTGFYNEQFF; DNA: TGTGCCAGCAGTTTACCTCGAGTCGGGACAGGGTTCTACAATGAGCAGTTCTTC
V: TRBV28; size: NA; D: TRBD1; J: TRBJ1-1; CDR3: CASSLWQGAQTEAFF; DNA: TGTGCCAGCAGTTTATGGCAGGGGGCGCAAACTGAAGCTTTCTTT
V: TRBV30; size: NA; D: TRBD1; J: TRBJ2-7; CDR3: CAWGNDRGSYEQYF; DNA: TGTGCCTGGGGTAATGACAGGGGCTCCTACGAGCAGTACTTC
V: TRBV5-1; size: NA; D: TRBD1; J: TRBJ1-1; CDR3: CASSLLQGSQGEAFF; DNA: TGCGCCAGCAGCCTGTTACAGGGGAGTCAGGGTGAAGCTTTCTTT
V: TRBV6-5; size: NA; D: TRBD1; J: TRBJ1-2; CDR3: CASSMKDREGYTF; DNA: TGTGCCAGCAGCATGAAAGACAGGGAAGGCTACACCTTC
V: TRBV30; size: NA; D: TRBD2; J: TRBJ2-7; CDR3: CAWSDLGSGRGSYEQYF; DNA: TGTGCCTGGAGTGACCTGGGGAGCGGGAGAGGCTCCTACGAGCAGTACTTC
V: TRBV9; size: NA; D: TRBD2; J: TRBJ2-1; CDR3: CASSYGGASNEQFF; DNA: TGTGCCAGCAGCTACGGGGGGGCGTCGAATGAGCAGTTCTTC
V: TRBV5-1; size: NA; D: NA; J: TRBJ2-5; CDR3: CASSLADRSQETQYF; DNA: TGCGCCAGCAGCTTGGCCGATCGGAGCCAAGAGACCCAGTACTTC
V: TRBV19; size: NA; D: NA; J: TRBJ1-1; CDR3: CASSIGFTSPNTEAFF; DNA: TGTGCCAGTAGTATAGGGTTTACTAGCCCGAACACTGAAGCTTTCTTT
V: TRBV4-2; size: NA; D: TRBD2; J: TRBJ2-7; CDR3: CASSQGVAGGPINEQYF; DNA: TGTGCCAGCAGCCAAGGGGTAGCGGGAGGGCCCATCAACGAGCAGTACTTC
V: TRBV7-8; size: NA; D: NA; J: TRBJ1-3; CDR3: CASESGSSGNTIYF; DNA: TGTGCCAGCGAATCGGGAAGCTCTGGAAACACCATATATTTT
V: TRBV24-1; size: NA; D: TRBD1; J: TRBJ2-3; CDR3: CATSVRGTGVSDTQYF; DNA: TGTGCCACCAGTGTGCGGGGGACAGGGGTCTCAGATACGCAGTATTTT
V: TRBV5-4; size: NA; D: NA; J: TRBJ2-1; CDR3: CASSLEARGRDEQFF; DNA: TGTGCCAGCAGCTTGGAGGCCAGGGGTAGGGATGAGCAGTTCTTC
V: TRBV5-1; size: NA; D: NA; J: TRBJ1-3; CDR3: CASSFEGSGNTIYF; DNA: TGCGCCAGCAGCTTCGAGGGATCTGGAAACACCATATATTTT
V: TRBV4-2; size: NA; D: NA; J: TRBJ1-1; CDR3: CASSQDQGFTEAFF; DNA: TGTGCCAGCAGCCAAGATCAGGGATTCACTGAAGCTTTCTTT
V: TRBV18; size: NA; D: NA; J: TRBJ1-1; CDR3: CASSPTVGGTEAFF; DNA: TGTGCCAGCTCACCGACAGTGGGTGGGACTGAAGCTTTCTTT
V: TRBV19; size: NA; D: NA; J: TRBJ1-1; CDR3: CASSKKRGQDSPTEAFF; DNA: TGTGCCAGTAGCAAAAAACGGGGACAAGACTCTCCCACTGAAGCTTTCTTT
V: TRBV3-1/TRBV3-2; size: NA; D: NA; J: TRBJ2-7; CDR3: CASSQLLSYEQYF; DNA: TGTGCCAGCAGCCAACTGTTATCCTACGAGCAGTACTTC
V: TRBV7-3; size: NA; D: NA; J: TRBJ2-3; CDR3: CASSLEFASTDTQYF; DNA: TGTGCCAGCAGCTTAGAGTTTGCAAGCACAGATACGCAGTATTTT
V: TRBV7-6; size: NA; D: TRBD1; J: TRBJ2-7; CDR3: CASSLQGAGYEQYF; DNA: TGTGCCAGCAGTTTACAGGGGGCGGGTTACGAGCAGTACTTC